What follows are 32 T cell receptor beta chains derived from one specimen sequenced in a study of cytomegalovirus exposure and HLA in healthy donors. This PCR relied on a set of 60 Vbeta primers and 13 Jbeta primers. TCRdb's table, derived via immunoSEQ multiplex PCR, lists solely in-frame clones and lacks some. The repertoire holds some 150,000 clones, with 70% to 80% as singletons. The sample was PBMCs. Source of these receptors: a woman aged 45-59 years in good health and CMV-seronegative.

Concerning this clone itself: A read error may produce the germline difference seen at one junction end. V usage is TRBV7-9 and J usage is TRBJ2-7; D might be TRBD2 (6 bases). The germline V gene encodes CDR1 SEHNR and CDR2 FQNEAQ (reference sequence). This CDR3 comprises 12 residues. The CDR3 spells CSSGQGPYEQYF. The CDR3 DNA follows: TGTTCCAGCGGGCAGGGCCCCTACGAGCAGTACTTC.

The V call is TRBV4-2, the J call TRBJ2-1, with 7 bases fitting TRBD1. CDR1 is LGHNA and CDR2 is YNFKEQ in the germline V gene. CDR3 length equals 15 residues. J lost 11 bases, V lost 4 bases, and 14 bases had no gene match. CDR3 nucleotides: TGTGCCAGCAGCCTTCCGGGGACAGAACGAACCCAGCAGTTCTTC. Translation: CASSLPGTERTQQFF.

V usage is TRBV4-3 and J usage is TRBJ1-2; 7 positions match TRBD1. In germline, CDR1 is LGHNA, CDR2 YSLEER. Trimming took 4 bases from V and 0 from J; bases not matched to a gene: 8. The CDR3 is made up of 16 amino acids. The CDR3 sequence is CASSPTQGKANYGYTF. The CDR3 bases are TGCGCCAGCAGCCCGACACAGGGGAAAGCTAACTATGGCTACACCTTC.

The gene calls are TRBV7-2 and TRBJ2-1; D is undetermined. The CDR3 is made up of 11 amino acids. Germline CDR1 is SGHTA and CDR2 is FQGNSA. V was trimmed by 4 bases and J by 5 bases, leaving 3 bases between them. CDR3 amino acids: CASSYNNEQFF. CDR3 nucleotides: TGTGCCAGCAGCTATAACAATGAGCAGTTCTTC. The entire variable domain, with the rest obtained from reference TRBV7-2 and TRBJ2-1, is as follows: GAGVSQSPSNKVTEKGKDVELRCDPISGHTALYWYRQSLGQGLEFLIYFQGNSAPDKSGLPSDRFSAERTGGSVSTLTIQRTQQEDSAVYLCASSYNNEQFFGPGTRLTVL.

V gene TRBV28 combines with J gene TRBJ1-3, with 9 positions matching TRBD1. V was clipped by 6 bases and J by 4 bases; unmatched bases: 1. CDR1 and CDR2 from the germline V gene are MDHEN and SYDVKM. This CDR3 has 13 residues. The CDR3 DNA reads as TGTGCCAGCAGGGGGACAGGGGGAAACACCATATATTTT. The encoded protein is CASRGTGGNTIYF.

The chain combines TRBV11-2 with TRBJ2-5; weak D call: TRBD2 (6 bases). This CDR3 has 13 amino acids. The V gene's germline CDR1 is SGHAT and CDR2 FQNNGV. The V and J ends lost 5 bases and 2 bases respectively, with 9 bases between them. As DNA, the CDR3 is TGTGCCAGCAGCCCGGGACTGCAAGAGACCCAGTACTTC. This encodes CASSPGLQETQYF. The variable domain in full, completed from reference TRBV11-2 and TRBJ2-5, reads EAGVAQSPRYKIIEKRQSVAFWCNPISGHATLYWYQQILGQGPKLLIQFQNNGVVDDSQLPKDRFSAERLKGVDSTLKIQPAKLEDSAVYLCASSPGLQETQYFGPGTRLLVL.

This clone was seen more than once but under ten times. V is TRBV4-3 and J is TRBJ1-2; 12 bases match TRBD1. V gave up 4 bases and J gave up 4 bases; unmatched junction bases: 7. The CDR3 is made up of 16 amino acids. Germline CDR1 and CDR2: LGHNA and YSLEER. CDR3 region: CASSPGTGGNPYGYTF. CDR3 bases: TGCGCCAGCAGCCCTGGGACAGGGGGCAATCCCTATGGCTACACCTTC.

The chain recombines TRBV6-5 with TRBJ1-1; D is unclear. The CDR3 is 15 residues long. The V gene lost 0 bases and the J gene lost 0 bases, with 8 bases spanning the gap. CDR1 is MNHEY and CDR2 is SVGAGI in the germline V gene. CDR3 loop: CASSYSAVVNTEAFF. As DNA, the CDR3 is TGTGCCAGCAGTTACTCCGCGGTCGTGAACACTGAAGCTTTCTTT.

This rearrangement joins TRBV4-1 to TRBJ1-4; tentative D call: TRBD1 (6 bases). V was pared by 5 bases and J by 2 bases, with 12 bases between. This CDR3 is 15 amino acids long. The germline V gene has CDR1 MGHRA and CDR2 YSYEKL. The CDR3 sequence is CASSARGSTNEKLFF. For the CDR3, the DNA is TGCGCCAGCAGCGCCAGGGGTTCGACTAATGAAAAACTGTTTTTT.

This clone was seen just once. The rearrangement uses TRBV5-1 and TRBJ1-4; tentatively, D is TRBD1 (5 bases). The CDR3 is 15 residues long. Trimming removed 4 bases from V and 3 bases from J, with 13 bases in between. Germline CDR1 and CDR2: SGHRS and YFSETQ. CDR3 sequence: CASSDRQGPNEKLFF. CDR3 DNA: TGCGCCAGCAGCGACCGTCAGGGCCCTAATGAAAAACTGTTTTTT.

V and J are TRBV27 and TRBJ1-2; D perhaps matches TRBD1 (6 bases). The CDR3 spans 12 residues. Germline-derived CDR1 and CDR2 are MNHEY and SMNVEV (reference sequence). Trimming took off 10 bases at V and 4 bases at J, with 13 bases between the two ends. The CDR3 reads CATHRQAYGYTF. The CDR3 DNA follows: TGTGCCACCCATCGACAGGCCTATGGCTACACCTTC.

This rearrangement joins TRBV15 to TRBJ2-7, with TRBD1 matching over 11 bases. The V and J ends lost 5 bases and 2 bases, in that order; junction bases with no gene match: 5. The germline V gene encodes CDR1 LNHNV and CDR2 YYDKDF (reference sequence). This CDR3 is 15 amino acids long. CDR3 amino acids: CATSRRGQGAYEQYF. CDR3 coding DNA: TGTGCCACCAGCCGGCGGGGACAGGGGGCCTACGAGCAGTACTTC.

The chain is built from TRBV6-5 and TRBJ2-1, with D uncertain. Trimming removed 2 bases from V and 0 bases from J, with 8 bases in between. The CDR3 is 15 amino acids. Germline loops: CDR1 MNHEY, CDR2 SVGAGI. The CDR3 loop reads CASSYLRSSYNEQFF. The CDR3 DNA sequence: TGTGCCAGCAGTTACCTACGGAGCTCCTACAATGAGCAGTTCTTC.

This chain connects TRBV6-6 to TRBJ2-7; TRBD1 matches 7 bases. Per the germline V gene, CDR1 is MNHNY and CDR2 is SVGAGI (reference sequence). V lost 2 bases and J lost 6; bases outside the gene matches: 4. This CDR3 comprises 13 residues. The CDR3 DNA reads TGTGCCAGCAGTTACCCGACAGGGTCCGAGCAGTACTTC. Translation: CASSYPTGSEQYF.

This clone was seen more than once but under ten times. The chain combines TRBV29-1 with TRBJ1-1, with TRBD1 matching over 8 bases. The germline CDR1 and CDR2 sequences are SQVTM and ANQGSEA. This CDR3 is 12 amino acids long. With V trimmed by 7 bases and J by 1 base, 2 bases remained unmatched. Written as DNA, the CDR3 is TGCAGCGGCGGGACAGGGAACACTGAAGCTTTCTTT. Residues: CSGGTGNTEAFF.

The gene calls are TRBV5-1 and TRBJ2-4; 15 nucleotides match TRBD2. In germline, CDR1 is SGHRS, CDR2 YFSETQ. The length of the CDR3 is 19 residues. V lost 0 bases to trimming and J lost 2 bases; unmatched junction nucleotides: 6. Here the CDR3 DNA reads TGCGCCAGCAGCTTGGGCGGACTAGCGGGAGGGCCATCCAAAAACATTCAGTACTTC. Protein sequence: CASSLGGLAGGPSKNIQYF.

V and J are TRBV7-9 and TRBJ2-7, with D hard to call. Germline CDR1 and CDR2: SEHNR and FQNEAQ (reference sequence). The CDR3 is made up of 14 amino acids. V was clipped by 3 bases and J by 0 bases, with 9 bases between them. The CDR3 sequence: CASSFRESSYEQYF. The CDR3 DNA follows: TGTGCCAGCAGCTTCCGCGAATCCTCCTACGAGCAGTACTTC.

The V call is TRBV19, the J call TRBJ2-2; TRBD2 aligns across 13 bases. This CDR3 has 17 residues. V lost 5 bases, J lost 6 bases, and 9 bases stayed unmatched. Germline V CDR1 and CDR2: LNHDA, SQIVND (reference sequence). The DNA for the CDR3 is TGTGCCAGTAGTCCATGGACTAGCGGGAGTTGGGCCGGGGAGCTGTTTTTT. As protein: CASSPWTSGSWAGELFF.

This sequence joins TRBV27 and TRBJ1-2; 9 nucleotides agree with TRBD1. The CDR3 loop spans 13 amino acids. V was pared by 4 bases and J by 7 bases, with 4 bases of the junction left unmatched. Germline CDR1 and CDR2: MNHEY and SMNVEV (reference sequence). CDR3 DNA sequence: TGTGCCAGCAGTTCCCGGACAGGGGTTGGCTACACCTTC. Translating it yields CASSSRTGVGYTF.

The rearrangement joins TRBV7-8 to TRBJ2-5, with D possibly being TRBD2 (5 bases). The DNA end lines up better with TRBJ2-7; the J call may be wrong. The CDR3 consists of 15 residues. CDR1 and CDR2 from the germline V gene are SGHVS and FQNEAQ. The CDR3 here is CASSSSSRATYEQYF. The CDR3 DNA reads TGTGCCAGCAGCTCTTCCTCGAGGGCTACCTACGAGCAGTACTTC.

The table lists this clone with a count of one. The CDR3 protein is CASSPSTSGRSKQYF. The CDR3 DNA is TGTGCCAGCAGCCCGTCTACTAGCGGGAGATCTAAGCAGTACTTC. V gene TRBV7-8 combines with J gene TRBJ2-7, with TRBD2 matching 11 bases. Germline V gives CDR1 SGHVS, CDR2 FQNEAQ. J lost 8 bases, V lost 5 bases, and 11 bases had no gene match. The CDR3 runs 15 residues.

The chain recombines TRBV19 with TRBJ2-5; 13 bases align to TRBD2. The closer fit of TRBJ2-7 to the DNA end suggests the J call may be wrong. Looked up from germline, CDR1 is LNHDA and CDR2 is SQIVND (reference sequence). CDR3 length: 18 residues. CDR3 nucleotides: TGTGCCAGTAGTGTCCGGAGACTAGCGGGGGGATCTCCGGGCGAGCAGTACTTC. Encoded protein: CASSVRRLAGGSPGEQYF.

The gene calls are TRBV19 and TRBJ1-5; a possible D gene is TRBD1 (5 bases). The V gene lost 7 bases and the J gene lost 0 bases, with 13 bases spanning the gap. Germline V gene sequence: CDR1 LNHDA, CDR2 SQIVND (reference sequence). CDR3 length: 15 residues. The CDR3 spells CASNMQGYSNQPQHF. The CDR3 DNA reads TGTGCCAGTAATATGCAGGGATATAGCAATCAGCCCCAGCATTTT.

The chain couples TRBV28 to TRBJ2-3; 12 bases are a match to TRBD2. Germline values: CDR1 MDHEN, CDR2 SYDVKM. Trimming removed 6 bases from V and 4 bases from J; junction bases left unmatched: 17. The CDR3 extends over 19 amino acids. This CDR3 is CASRMGFGASGGAADTQYF. The CDR3 nucleotides are TGTGCCAGCAGAATGGGTTTCGGGGCTAGCGGGGGGGCCGCAGATACGCAGTATTTT.

This sequence joins TRBV7-6 and TRBJ1-1, with D perhaps matching TRBD1 (6 bases). The CDR3 length is 16 residues. Germline CDR1 SGHVS, CDR2 FNYEAQ. Deletions cut 5 bases from V and 0 bases from J, with 16 bases between. The CDR3 DNA is TGTGCCAGCAGCCCCGGTTGGGGGCTAATGAACACTGAAGCTTTCTTT. This translates into CASSPGWGLMNTEAFF.

The chain joins TRBV9 to TRBJ1-6, with D hard to call. The CDR3 is made up of 15 amino acids. Germline lookup yields CDR1 SGDLS and CDR2 YYNGEE. V was cut by 0 bases and J by 2 bases, with 6 bases left in between. In DNA, the CDR3 is TGTGCCAGCAGCGTAGAACAAACCTATAATTCACCCCTCCACTTT. Protein sequence: CASSVEQTYNSPLHF. Filled out from reference TRBV9 and TRBJ1-6, the complete variable domain reads DSGVTQTPKHLITATGQRVTLRCSPRSGDLSVYWYQQSLDQGLQFLIQYYNGEERAKGNILERFSAQQFPDLHSELNLSSLELGDSALYFCASSVEQTYNSPLHFGNGTRLTVT.

This sequence joins TRBV11-2 and TRBJ2-7; D unclear. Trimming removed 5 bases at V and 3 bases at J, with 8 bases between. Germline V gene data show CDR1 as SGHAT and CDR2 as FQNNGV. There are 12 residues in the CDR3. The CDR3 sequence is CASSPYNYEQYF. The DNA for the CDR3 is TGTGCCAGCAGCCCTTACAACTACGAGCAGTACTTC. Combining the CDR3 with reference TRBV11-2 and TRBJ2-7 gives the whole variable domain EAGVAQSPRYKIIEKRQSVAFWCNPISGHATLYWYQQILGQGPKLLIQFQNNGVVDDSQLPKDRFSAERLKGVDSTLKIQPAKLEDSAVYLCASSPYNYEQYFGPGTRLTVT.

This clone was seen a handful of times. The chain is built from TRBV28 and TRBJ2-7; D remains ambiguous. Germline CDR1 is MDHEN and CDR2 is SYDVKM. The CDR3 has 11 residues. V gave up 5 bases and J gave up 4 bases, with 6 bases separating them. The CDR3, as DNA: TGTGCCAGCAGTCTCTATTACGAGCAGTACTTC. Translated, it gives CASSLYYEQYF.

The rearrangement uses TRBV27 and TRBJ2-7, with TRBD1 identical over 10 bases. The V segment lost 4 bases and the J segment 6 bases; nucleotides outside the gene matches: 9. There are 15 residues in the CDR3. Germline loops: CDR1 MNHEY, CDR2 SMNVEV (reference sequence). Here the CDR3 reads CASSSRGTGAGEQYF. CDR3 nucleotides: TGTGCCAGCAGTTCCCGCGGGACAGGGGCCGGCGAGCAGTACTTC.

The chain recombines TRBV11-2 with TRBJ1-3; TRBD1 aligns across 8 bases. The CDR3 has 14 residues. The V segment lost 4 bases and the J segment 7 bases; nucleotides outside the gene matches: 6. CDR1 and CDR2 (germline): SGHAT, FQNNGV. The CDR3 region has the DNA TGTGCCAGCAGCTCCCCAGGGGGCTTCAACACCATATATTTT. This encodes CASSSPGGFNTIYF.

The genes are TRBV7-2 and TRBJ2-1, with 10 bases matching TRBD2. The V gene's germline CDR1 is SGHTA and CDR2 FQGNSA. The V segment lost 1 base and the J segment 0 bases; nucleotides outside the gene matches: 3. The CDR3 is 17 amino acids. CDR3 bases: TGTGCCAGCAGCTTAGAGGCTAGCGGGAGCTCCTACAATGAGCAGTTCTTC. Amino acids: CASSLEASGSSYNEQFF.

The rearrangement links TRBV6-1 to TRBJ1-1, with 7 nucleotides matching TRBD1. V was pared by 7 bases and J by 0 bases, with 5 bases of the junction left unmatched. CDR3 length: 14 amino acids. From germline, CDR1 is MNHNS and CDR2 SASEGT. The CDR3 region is CASTEGQMNTEAFF. For the CDR3, the DNA is TGTGCCAGCACGGAGGGACAGATGAACACTGAAGCTTTCTTT.